This TCR beta chain is from a study of blood T cell repertoires in COVID-19. Here immunoSEQ multiplex PCR was the method, and the copy in TCRdb shows in-frame clones only, minus some. Of approximately 100,000 clones listed, roughly 81% are singletons. Trimming took 11 bases from V and 6 from J, leaving 17 bases between them. This CDR3 region has 13 residues. From germline, CDR1 is MNHNY and CDR2 SVGAGI (reference sequence). This TCR was recovered from a human donor in a cohort sampled during active COVID-19. Specimen: peripheral blood. The chain employs TRBV6-6 and TRBJ2-4; TRBD2 is a possible D gene (5 bases). CDR3 nucleotides: TGTGCCGGCAAGGCGGGCGAGGGAAACATTCAGTACTTC. Translation: CAGKAGEGNIQYF.